This is a list of T cell receptor beta chains from one sample in a study of blood T cell repertoires in COVID-19. TCRdb's table, derived via immunoSEQ multiplex PCR, lists solely in-frame clones and lacks some. In the table there are some 110,000 clones, around 85% of which are singletons. The sequencing input was peripheral blood. These receptors originate from a man between 70 and 80 years old who had recovered from COVID-19. Both conserved end residues are part of each CDR3. D genes are given only for firm matches. The size of a clone is reported for some rows only, either as once, few or many, or as a class for expanded clones.

- TRBJ2-5 - TRBV5-1 TGCGCCAGCAGCTTGATGGACCCGGGGGAGACCCAGTACTTC CASSLMDPGETQYF
- TRBJ2-5 - TRBV3-1/TRBV3-2 TGTGCCAGCAGCCGAGACACAGCGGAAGAGACCCAGTACTTC CASSRDTAEETQYF
- TRBJ2-5 - TRBV3-1/TRBV3-2 TGTGCCAGCAGCCAGGGTAGCTGGCAAGAGACCCAGTACTTC CASSQGSWQETQYF
- TRBJ2-1 once TRBV5-5 TGTGCCAGCAGCTTGGTGCTGAGCTCCTACAATGAGCAGTTCTTC CASSLVLSSYNEQFF
TRBD1 TRBJ2-5 - TRBV27 TGTGCCAGCAGTCGGGGACAGGGCCAAGAGACCCAGTACTTC CASSRGQGQETQYF
- TRBJ2-1 - TRBV4-1 TGCGCCAGCAGCCGCCTCAGGGCTAGTCCCTACAATGAGCAGTTCTTC CASSRLRASPYNEQFF
- TRBJ2-5 - TRBV7-2 TGTGCCAGCAGCGTTGAGCGGGCACTGTACCAAGAGACCCAGTACTTC CASSVERALYQETQYF
TRBD1 TRBJ2-7 - TRBV6-4 TGTGCCAGCAGTGACACCGGGACAGGGGAGCAGTACTTC CASSDTGTGEQYF
- TRBJ2-3 - TRBV5-4 TGTGCACCGGGGGAGAGGAGCACAGATACGCAGTATTTT CAPGERSTDTQYF
- TRBJ2-5 - TRBV10-2 TGCGCCAGCAGTGGTTGGAGGGAGACCCAGTACTTC CASSGWRETQYF
- TRBJ1-1 once TRBV14 TGTGCCAGCAGCCAGGGCCGGAACACTGAAGCTTTCTTT CASSQGRNTEAFF
TRBD1 TRBJ1-1 - TRBV7-2 TGTGCCAGCAGCTTATTCTACAGGGGGAACACTGAAGCTTTCTTT CASSLFYRGNTEAFF
- TRBJ2-5 - TRBV21-1 TGTGCCAGGGTTGGGACAGATCAAGAGACCCAGTACTTC CARVGTDQETQYF
TRBD2 TRBJ2-5 once TRBV5-1 TGCGCCAGCAGCTACTTAGCGGGAGCAGAGACCCAGTACTTC CASSYLAGAETQYF
TRBD1 TRBJ2-7 - TRBV6-2/TRBV6-3 TGTGCCAGCAGCCTTCGACTAAGGGACAGGTCACACTACGAGCAGTACTTC CASSLRLRDRSHYEQYF
TRBD1 TRBJ1-1 - TRBV3-1/TRBV3-2 TGTGCCAGCAGCCCACGGACAGGGCCGGACACTGAAGCTTTCTTT CASSPRTGPDTEAFF
- TRBJ2-7 - TRBV28 TGTGCCAGCAGTTTATCGGCTAGCGTCAGCTCCTACGAGCAGTACTTC CASSLSASVSSYEQYF
- TRBJ2-6 - TRBV11-3 TGTGCCAGCACCATAGGGGGGGACACTCAACCCTCTGGGGCCAACGTCCTGACTTTC CASTIGGDTQPSGANVLTF
TRBD2 TRBJ2-3 - TRBV5-1 TGCGCCAGCAGCCCCTTGACTAGCGGGACTAGCACAGATACGCAGTATTTT CASSPLTSGTSTDTQYF
TRBD1 TRBJ1-5 few TRBV24-1 TGTGCCACCAGTGACGCCCTGAGGGGGCAAGATCAGCCCCAGCATTTT CATSDALRGQDQPQHF
- TRBJ2-5 - TRBV5-4 TGTGCCAGCAGCTTGGCCTCAGGGGACGAGACCCAGTACTTC CASSLASGDETQYF
- TRBJ1-3 - TRBV18 TGTGCCAGCTCACCGCGGAACTCTGGAAACACCATATATTTT CASSPRNSGNTIYF
TRBD2 TRBJ2-1 - TRBV19 TGTGCCAGTAGTGCCGGACTAGCGGGAGGCCACAATGAGCAGTTCTTC CASSAGLAGGHNEQFF
TRBD1 TRBJ2-7 - TRBV29-1 TGCAGCGCTTCGGACAGGGGGTACGAGCAGTACTTC CSASDRGYEQYF
TRBD1 TRBJ1-1 - TRBV10-3 TGTGCCATCCGGGACAGGGAAGGCACTGAAGCTTTCTTT CAIRDREGTEAFF
TRBD1 TRBJ1-6 - TRBV28 TGTGCCAGCTCACAGGGGAATTCACCCCTCCACTTT CASSQGNSPLHF
- TRBJ2-1 - TRBV7-9 TGTGCCAGCAGCTTAGCGGGAGTTCACAATGAGCAGTTCTTC CASSLAGVHNEQFF
TRBD1 TRBJ1-2 few TRBV28 TGTGCCAGCACTAGGAGGGGGCAACGCGGCTACACCTTC CASTRRGQRGYTF
TRBD2 TRBJ2-2 - TRBV4-2 TGTGCCAGCAGCCAAGAGGAGTCGGGGGGGAACACCGGGGAGCTGTTTTTT CASSQEESGGNTGELFF
TRBD1 TRBJ1-1 - TRBV7-8 TGTGCCAGCAGCAGGGACAGCTCGGGCACTGAAGCTTTCTTT CASSRDSSGTEAFF
- TRBJ2-1 - TRBV28 TGTGCCAGCAGTCGTGCCCCTCGACTAGTTGGTGAGCAGTTCTTC CASSRAPRLVGEQFF
TRBD1 TRBJ1-2 - TRBV19 TGTGCCAGTACCTTATCGACAGGGGGCGTTGGCTACACCTTC CASTLSTGGVGYTF
- TRBJ1-4 - TRBV5-1 TGCGCCAGCAGCCGGACCGGCCCTGAGGAGGAACTGTTTTTT CASSRTGPEEELFF
- TRBJ1-1 - TRBV28 TGTGCCAGCACTTTGACAGGCCGAAACACTGAAGCTTTCTTT CASTLTGRNTEAFF
- TRBJ1-5 once TRBV7-2 TGTGCCAGCAGCTTAGGAAAGGGAGGAAATCAGCCCCAGCATTTT CASSLGKGGNQPQHF
TRBD1 TRBJ1-1 - TRBV7-3 TGTGCCAGCAGCGTAACCAGGGGGACTGAAGCTTTCTTT CASSVTRGTEAFF
- TRBJ2-1 - TRBV5-6 TGTGCCAGTGACCTAACAGGGATCTACAATGAGCAGTTCTTC CASDLTGIYNEQFF
TRBD2 TRBJ2-7 - TRBV28 TGTGCCAGCAGTTTGAGGCTAGAGGTGACTAGCACCTACGAGCAGTACTTC CASSLRLEVTSTYEQYF
- TRBJ2-7 few TRBV27 TGTGCCAGCAGTAGACAGTTCACGAGCTCCTACGAGCAGTACTTC CASSRQFTSSYEQYF
TRBD2 TRBJ2-1 once TRBV6-5 TGTGCCACCGGGACTAGAGGCGGCTCCTACAATGAGCAGTTCTTC CATGTRGGSYNEQFF
- TRBJ1-2 - TRBV29-1 TGCAGCGTGCTGACGGGGTCCTATGGCTACACCTTC CSVLTGSYGYTF
- TRBJ1-4 - TRBV28 TGTGCCAGCAGTCGCGGCAGTCGAGATGAAAAACTGTTTTTT CASSRGSRDEKLFF
- TRBJ2-3 - TRBV6-5 TGTGCCAGCAGTTACCGCTCCGGGACTCTCAAACAGTATTTT CASSYRSGTLKQYF
TRBD2 TRBJ2-1 - TRBV24-1 TGTGCCACCAGTGATTTTCCTAGCGGGTCGTACAATGAGCAGTTCTTC CATSDFPSGSYNEQFF
TRBD2 TRBJ2-3 once TRBV9 TGTGCCAGCAGCACGCGGACTAGCGGGAGTGAGGGTACGCAGTATTTT CASSTRTSGSEGTQYF
- TRBJ2-2 - TRBV5-1 TGCGCCAGCAGCTTGGGGGGGGCCGGGGAGCTGTTTTTT CASSLGGAGELFF
TRBD2 TRBJ2-5 few TRBV14 TGTGCCAGCAGCCGCGGACTAGCGGGAGGGACCCAGTACTTC CASSRGLAGGTQYF
- TRBJ2-5 - TRBV7-9 TGTGCCAGCACCCGCCGGACAGACCAAGAGACCCAGTACTTC CASTRRTDQETQYF
- TRBJ1-4 - TRBV19 TGTGCCACCCAACCCGACAGGAATGAAAAACTGTTTTTT CATQPDRNEKLFF
- TRBJ2-7 - TRBV6-6 TGTGCCAGCAGTTACTCTCCGCGCCCTAGGGAGGACGAGCAGTACTTC CASSYSPRPREDEQYF
- TRBJ2-3 - TRBV7-9 TGTGCCAGCAGCTTGAGGCGCAATACGCAGTATTTT CASSLRRNTQYF
- TRBJ1-1 - TRBV6-4 TGTGCCAGCAGATCAACAGATTTGAACACTGAAGCTTTCTTT CASRSTDLNTEAFF
TRBD1 TRBJ1-1 - TRBV6-5 TGTGCCAGCAGCCTTCGGACAGGGTCGAACACTGAAGCTTTCTTT CASSLRTGSNTEAFF